This is a list of T cell receptor beta chains from one sample in a study of cytomegalovirus exposure and HLA in healthy donors. Sequenced by immunoSEQ multiplex PCR; TCRdb stores in-frame clones only, minus some. The table has fewer than 250,000 clones, 82% seen once. The specimen was PBMCs. Receptor source: a man in his forties in good health and CMV-seropositive. The CDR3 runs from the conserved cysteine through the conserved F or W.

V gene	J gene	CDR3 protein
TRBV27	TRBJ1-5	CASSSLGPPDINFNQPQHF
TRBV14	TRBJ2-7	CASSHWTRNYEQYF
TRBV19	TRBJ1-5	CASSISGNQPQHF
TRBV25-1	TRBJ2-3	CASSDYRGSLDTQYF
TRBV2	TRBJ2-1	CASNRLGMGEQFF
TRBV10-3	TRBJ2-7	CAISEWDTETISYEQYF
TRBV5-4	TRBJ2-1	CASSSGTSGGITRNEQFF
TRBV5-1	TRBJ1-2	CASSLVDRAGYGYTF
TRBV7-5	TRBJ2-3	CARTTSATSYKRGTDTQYF
TRBV11-2	TRBJ1-4	CASSRQGRSEKLFF
TRBV27	TRBJ2-1	CASSLIAGGFNEQFF
TRBV21-1	TRBJ1-5	CASSNARQSAQHF
TRBV5-5	TRBJ1-1	CASSATGGGTEAFF
TRBV27	TRBJ2-7	CASSPLRVAGAHEQYF
TRBV2	TRBJ2-5	CASRTMTPGAQETQYF
TRBV7-8	TRBJ2-1	CASSETAPPYNEQFF
TRBV9	TRBJ1-1	CASSVGGRTSEAFF
TRBV7-7	TRBJ2-5	CASSLATGGVETQYF
TRBV6-1	TRBJ2-1	CASRPPGQAYNEQFF
TRBV5-4	TRBJ2-7	CASSLVSGTVSYEQYF
TRBV6-1	TRBJ1-1	CASSGLGGRNTEAFF
TRBV29-1	TRBJ2-3	CSGRASTDTQYF
TRBV7-9	TRBJ2-7	CASSSSGSSYEQYF
TRBV11-3	TRBJ2-5	CASSLDLDIAETQYF
TRBV5-6	TRBJ2-3	CASSLVAGGPADTQYF
TRBV25-1	TRBJ2-3	CASSEFASGSTDTQYF
TRBV19	TRBJ1-1	CASSPSGQVNTEAFF
TRBV5-8	TRBJ2-1	CASSYPGTSGSSEQFF
TRBV5-8	TRBJ2-5	CASSLDSEAKETQYF
TRBV29-1	TRBJ2-5	CSVLGRQETQYF
TRBV5-1	TRBJ2-6	CASSPGTGGSSGANVLTF
TRBV5-1	TRBJ2-1	CASSTRSTGGNINEQFF
TRBV6-5	TRBJ2-2	CASSYSRGRSTGELFF
TRBV2	TRBJ2-3	CASSGTESSTDTQYF
TRBV5-4	TRBJ1-1	CASSLAGVTRGTEAFF
TRBV7-9	TRBJ2-7	CASSQPQGGGQGNEQYF
TRBV11-2	TRBJ2-1	CASSLMLAGGRFYNEQFF
TRBV6-5	TRBJ2-7	CASSSLRGALDEQYF
TRBV5-1	TRBJ2-1	CASRLTGLAAYNEQFF
TRBV13	TRBJ1-1	CASSFSEGTEAFF
TRBV14	TRBJ1-1	CASSLQGVATEAFF
TRBV30	TRBJ2-7	CAWTTGAYEQYF
TRBV10-3	TRBJ2-5	CAIKTTGTDNQETQYF
TRBV4-1	TRBJ1-4	CASSLTTGANEKLFF
TRBV29-1	TRBJ1-1	CSVFRTGLFRGTEAFF
TRBV4-2	TRBJ1-5	CASSQDDRGGQPQHF
TRBV19	TRBJ1-1	CASSRDSSTEAFF
TRBV30	TRBJ2-5	CAWSRDRGGLEETQYF
TRBV9	TRBJ1-1	CASSPGRVNTEAFF
TRBV6-5	TRBJ2-3	CASRREFSTDTQYF
TRBV6-1	TRBJ1-5	CASSGGQSNQPQHF
TRBV10-1	TRBJ2-3	CASRGASTDTQYF